This TCR beta chain derives from a study of T-cell memory formation after mild COVID-19. Overall study context: TCR clusters showed largely donor specificity. Study findings and constraints: Prior to infection, memory already included some responding clones, suggesting cross-reactive memory joined. What remained unconfirmed was the SARS-CoV-2 specificity of second-wave clones peaking on day 37.

In this sample, this clonotype turned up a few times. Its antigen is undetermined. TCRdb recomputed calls from the 5' RACE reads with MiXCR, one row per CDR3 protein. Here the sample spans roughly 350,000 distinct CDR3 sequences, approximately 13% being singletons. V was clipped by 5 bases and J by 13 bases; unmatched bases: 13. Per the germline V gene, CDR1 is SEHNR and CDR2 is FQNEAQ (reference sequence). This CDR3 region has 14 residues. The origin of this receptor is a man aged 18 to 30 who had mild COVID-19 (a few samples of this study predate the infection). Cell type and time point are not known. Material for sequencing was PBMCs or a T cell subset sorted from them (not recorded which). J is TRBJ2-2 and V is TRBV7-9, with 7 positions matching TRBD2. The CDR3 protein is CASSQIAGQSPLFF. Here the CDR3 DNA reads TGTGCCAGCAGCCAGATAGCGGGCCAAAGTCCGCTGTTTTTT.